The following is a T cell receptor (beta chain) sequence with its context. Libraries were prepared by immunoSEQ multiplex PCR; TCRdb keeps only in-frame clonotypes and omits some of them. The sample lists over 200,000 clones; about 90% were seen once. This record belongs to a study of blood T cell repertoires in COVID-19. Sequenced sample: PBMCs or T cells enriched from blood (not recorded which). This receptor was obtained from a woman in her twenties or thirties with acute COVID-19.

CDR3: CASSVGRDEQFF. The DNA for the CDR3 is TGTGCCAGCAGCGTAGGGAGGGATGAGCAGTTCTTC. The J gene is TRBJ2-1, the V gene TRBV9, with TRBD2 as a possible D gene (6 bases). The ends were cut back, 0 bases at V and 8 bases at J, with 6 bases in the middle. Germline-derived CDR1 and CDR2 are SGDLS and YYNGEE. The CDR3 contains 12 residues.